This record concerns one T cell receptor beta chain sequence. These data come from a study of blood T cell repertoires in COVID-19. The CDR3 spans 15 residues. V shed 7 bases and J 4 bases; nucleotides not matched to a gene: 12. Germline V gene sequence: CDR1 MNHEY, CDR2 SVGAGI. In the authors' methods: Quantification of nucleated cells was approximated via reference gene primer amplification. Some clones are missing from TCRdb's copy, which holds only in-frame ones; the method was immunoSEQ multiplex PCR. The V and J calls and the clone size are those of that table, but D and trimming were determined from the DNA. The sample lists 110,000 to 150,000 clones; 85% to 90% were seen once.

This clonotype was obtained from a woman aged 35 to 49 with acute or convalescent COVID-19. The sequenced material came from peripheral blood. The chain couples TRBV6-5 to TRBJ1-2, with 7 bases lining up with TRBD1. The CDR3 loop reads CASTPGQRLSYGYTF. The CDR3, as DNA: TGTGCCAGCACCCCGGGACAGCGACTTTCCTATGGCTACACCTTC.